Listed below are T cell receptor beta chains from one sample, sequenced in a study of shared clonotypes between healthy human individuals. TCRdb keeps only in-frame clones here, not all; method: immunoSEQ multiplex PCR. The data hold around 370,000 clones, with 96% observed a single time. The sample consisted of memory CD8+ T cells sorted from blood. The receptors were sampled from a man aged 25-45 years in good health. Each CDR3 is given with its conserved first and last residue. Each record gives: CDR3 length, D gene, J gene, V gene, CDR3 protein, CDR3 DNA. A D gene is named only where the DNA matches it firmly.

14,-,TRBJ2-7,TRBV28,CASSLWRAFYEQYF,TGTGCCAGCAGTTTATGGCGCGCCTTCTACGAGCAGTACTTC
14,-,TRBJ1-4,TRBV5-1,CASSLGFEHEKLFF,TGCGCCAGCAGCTTAGGGTTTGAGCATGAAAAACTGTTTTTT
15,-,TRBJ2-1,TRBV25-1,CASKSPTAAYNEQFF,TGTGCCAGCAAATCTCCAACAGCCGCATACAATGAGCAGTTCTTC
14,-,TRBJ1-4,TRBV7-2,CASSLGRSYEKLFF,TGTGCCAGCAGCTTAGGCAGGAGTTATGAAAAACTGTTTTTT
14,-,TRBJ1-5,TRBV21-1,CASSKCSNYQPQHF,TGTGCCAGCAGCAAATGCAGCAACTATCAGCCCCAGCATTTT
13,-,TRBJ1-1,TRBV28,CASSLGGGTEAFF,TGTGCCAGCAGTTTAGGGGGGGGCACTGAAGCTTTCTTT
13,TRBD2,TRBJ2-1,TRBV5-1,CASRTSGYNEQFF,TGCGCCAGCCGGACTAGCGGCTACAATGAGCAGTTCTTC
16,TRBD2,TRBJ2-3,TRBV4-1,CASRQGLAGESDTQYF,TGCGCCAGCAGGCAAGGACTAGCGGGAGAATCAGATACGCAGTATTTT
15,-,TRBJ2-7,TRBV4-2,CASGQDLDIRGEQYF,TGTGCCAGCGGCCAAGATTTGGACATTCGGGGGGAGCAGTACTTC
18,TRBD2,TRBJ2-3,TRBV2,CASRSVGGRRARSDTQYF,TGTGCCAGCCGTTCTGTGGGGGGGAGGAGGGCGAGATCAGATACGCAGTATTTT
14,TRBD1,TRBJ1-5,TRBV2,CASRFGQGNQPQHF,TGTGCCAGCAGATTTGGACAGGGGAATCAGCCCCAGCATTTT
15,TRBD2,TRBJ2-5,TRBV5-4,CASSFLAGGGKTQYF,TGTGCCAGCAGCTTCCTAGCGGGAGGAGGAAAGACCCAGTACTTC
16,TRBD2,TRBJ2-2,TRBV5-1,CASSFSGSFGTGELFF,TGCGCCAGCAGCTTTAGCGGGAGCTTTGGCACCGGGGAGCTGTTTTTT